This T cell receptor (beta chain) comes out of a study of response to subunit inactivated influenza vaccine. Study-level findings and limits: Seasonal influenza vaccination, on each occasion, was suggested by the authors to recruit few new T cells.

V lost 3 bases, J lost 2 bases, and 14 bases lay in between. Per the germline V gene, CDR1 is DFQATT and CDR2 is SNEGSKA (reference sequence). The CDR3 is 16 residues long. One entry per CDR3 protein results from TCRdb running MiXCR on the RT-PCR reads. The sample records 400,000 to 650,000 distinct CDR3 sequences, about 7.2% being singletons. In regard to this clonotype: What it binds is unknown.

The TCR sequence derives from a man between 45 and 75 years old who received an inactivated influenza vaccine. The sample consisted of PBMCs from blood, taken around 25 months after vaccination. The rearrangement uses TRBV20-1 and TRBJ2-6, with D unclear. In DNA, the CDR3 is TGCAGTGCTAGGGTGGCAGCTAGAACTGGGGCCAACGTCCTGACTTTC. This gives the protein CSARVAARTGANVLTF.